The 8 T cell receptor beta chains presented below share a single source sample, sequenced in a study of blood T cell repertoires in COVID-19. Sequencing was performed with immunoSEQ multiplex PCR; in TCRdb, only in-frame clones are kept and a portion is missing. The sample gives about 130,000 clones, around three quarters of which show up once; approximately 11% is in the top ten. Sample: peripheral blood. The receptor source for this set is a human donor in a cohort sampled during active COVID-19.

This chain links TRBV13 with TRBJ2-3; 11 bases are a match to TRBD2. The CDR3 sequence is 16 residues long. Germline values: CDR1 PRHDT, CDR2 FYEKMQ (reference sequence). V lost 5 bases and J lost 0; bases outside the gene matches: 4. The DNA for the CDR3 is TGTGCCAGCAGCACGGGACTAGCGGATAGCACAGATACGCAGTATTTT. It is translated as CASSTGLADSTDTQYF.

This clone was detected once. The V and J genes are TRBV13 and TRBJ2-5; D gene unclear. The germline V gene has CDR1 PRHDT and CDR2 FYEKMQ (reference sequence). With 2 bases removed from V and 2 bases from J, the gap between germline ends came to 15 bases. The CDR3 runs to 16 residues. The CDR3 DNA reads TGTGCCAGCAGCTTAAGTATAGGCCGAGCGCAAGAGACCCAGTACTTC. Residues: CASSLSIGRAQETQYF.

Here the CDR3 DNA reads TGTGCCAGCAGTCGCGGGGCTAGCGGCTCAGATACGCAGTATTTT. Translated: CASSRGASGSDTQYF. The chain uses TRBV2 and TRBJ2-3, with 7 bases fitting TRBD2. There are 15 residues in the CDR3. Germline CDR1 and CDR2: SNHLY and FYNNEI. The junction had 9 bases not matched to a gene; V was cut back by 5 bases and J by 4 bases.

Only a few counts were recorded for this clone. The chain uses TRBV2 and TRBJ2-7, with 9 bases that match TRBD1. Germline V CDR1 and CDR2: SNHLY, FYNNEI. Trimming removed 6 bases from V and 6 bases from J; junction bases left unmatched: 9. The CDR3 spans 14 residues. The DNA of the CDR3 is TGTGCCAGCAGAACCGGGACAGGGCGGTCCGAGCAGTACTTC. Translating it yields CASRTGTGRSEQYF.

The rearrangement links TRBV6-5 to TRBJ1-2, with TRBD1 matching over 8 bases. Per germline, CDR1 MNHEY and CDR2 SVGAGI. This CDR3 contains 14 residues. After removal of 7 bases from V and 7 bases from J, the junction contained 11 bases not matched to a gene. Here the CDR3 DNA reads TGTGCCAGCACCAACTCCGGACAGGGCTCTGGCTACACCTTC. Encoded protein: CASTNSGQGSGYTF.

The rearrangement joins TRBV28 to TRBJ1-4; weak D call: TRBD1 (5 bases). V dropped 4 bases and J dropped 3 bases, with 12 bases sitting between them. CDR3 length: 15 residues. The germline CDR1 and CDR2 sequences are MDHEN and SYDVKM. As DNA, the CDR3 is TGTGCCAGCAGTTCCCGGGGGGACGCTAATGAAAAACTGTTTTTT. Translation gives CASSSRGDANEKLFF.

The V gene is TRBV9, the J gene TRBJ2-5; D perhaps matches TRBD2 (5 bases). The germline gives CDR1 SGDLS, CDR2 YYNGEE. V gave up 3 bases and J gave up 2 bases, with 8 bases separating them. The CDR3 loop spans 13 amino acids. DNA for the CDR3: TGTGCCAGCAGCGAGGGAGCTCAAGAGACCCAGTACTTC. Translated, it gives CASSEGAQETQYF.

This rearrangement joins TRBV28 to TRBJ2-7; 10 nucleotides match TRBD2. CDR1 is MDHEN, CDR2 SYDVKM, per germline. V lost 6 bases to trimming and J lost 6 bases; unmatched junction nucleotides: 5. The CDR3 is made up of 13 amino acids. CDR3 region: CASSLGTSVEQYF. The CDR3 DNA reads TGTGCCAGCAGCCTCGGGACTAGCGTCGAGCAGTACTTC.